This TCR beta chain was captured in a study of blood T cell repertoires in COVID-19. TCRdb's copy holds only in-frame clones and misses some; the assay was immunoSEQ multiplex PCR. The sample includes under 300,000 clones, about nine tenths of them seen just once. Source material: peripheral blood. The TCR sequence derives from a man aged 25 to 40 with COVID-19, enrolled during active disease.

For the CDR3, the DNA is TGTGCCAGCATGCCTCGGACAGACAGCTCCTACGAGCAGTACTTC. Translating it yields CASMPRTDSSYEQYF. This chain links TRBV6-5 with TRBJ2-7, with D possibly being TRBD1 (6 bases). Germline-derived CDR1 and CDR2 are MNHEY and SVGAGI. Trimming pared 7 bases from V and 0 bases from J, leaving 16 bases between. The CDR3 has 15 amino acids.